The present entry profiles one TCR beta chain with its context. Germline loops: CDR1 KGHSH, CDR2 LQKENI. J was trimmed by 4 bases and V by 3 bases; bases with no gene match: 3. CDR3 length: 14 amino acids. This sample was taken from a study of blood T cell repertoires in COVID-19. In the source study's methods: Scientists estimated how many nucleated cells there were by amplifying reference gene primers. The assay was immunoSEQ multiplex PCR, and TCRdb's table has in-frame clones only and misses some. The V and J calls and clone size were taken over from that table, and D and trimming were inferred from the DNA. The data contain some 130,000 clones, roughly 83% of them singletons.

Sequencing input: peripheral blood. The TCR was taken from a man aged 55 to 69 with acute or convalescent COVID-19. The V and J genes are TRBV18 and TRBJ2-1; 7 nucleotides line up with TRBD1. CDR3 nucleotide sequence: TGTGCCAGCTCACCTGGGGACAGTTACAATGAGCAGTTCTTC. Translating gives CASSPGDSYNEQFF.